The 17 T cell receptor beta chains in this list originate from one sample, sequenced in a study of PD-L1 blockade in urothelial cancer (dated by TCRdb to 2015 to 2018). This specimen's time point label, per the study, means: pretreatment peripheral blood. The method was the immunoSEQ multiplex PCR assay. Sourced from immuneACCESS, this table was stored by TCRdb with only in-frame sequences that have V and J called. A share of the clones is absent; for the studies checked, an unresolved V gene accounts for under half, and the remainder has no known explanation. For this sample there are some 89,000 clones; more than 75% appear just once. The top ten hold around an eighth of the sample. The sequencing here drew on PBMCs, taken around atezolizumab (anti-PD-L1) treatment. Receptors were obtained from a man in his 60s with urothelial cancer.

The chain carries TRBV6-6 and TRBJ2-3; 7 nucleotides match TRBD1. Germline V gene data show CDR1 as MNHNY and CDR2 as SVGAGI (reference sequence). The CDR3 sequence is 15 residues long. V trimming: 7 bases; J trimming: 4 bases; junction bases outside the gene matches: 11. Written as DNA, the CDR3 is TGTGCCAGCACCGTGACAGGGATTAGGGCAGATACGCAGTATTTT. Translating gives CASTVTGIRADTQYF.

This clone occurred a few times. The V gene is TRBV4-1, the J gene TRBJ1-3; TRBD1 matches 8 bases. Germline loops: CDR1 MGHRA, CDR2 YSYEKL. Trimming cost V 1 base and J 8 bases; bases outside gene matches: 10. The CDR3 is made up of 16 amino acids. CDR3 nucleotides: TGCGCCAGCAGCCAAGGAAGACGGACAGGGACGGACACCATATATTTT. It translates to CASSQGRRTGTDTIYF.

The chain is built from TRBV6-1 and TRBJ2-7; 9 bases line up with TRBD1. This CDR3 region has 13 residues. J was trimmed by 2 bases and V by 5 bases; bases with no gene match: 1. The V gene's germline CDR1 is MNHNS and CDR2 SASEGT. DNA for the CDR3: TGTGCCAGCAGTCGGGACAGGGCCTACGAGCAGTACTTC. It is translated as CASSRDRAYEQYF.

The rearrangement links TRBV7-3 to TRBJ1-5; no clear D gene. The germline CDR1 and CDR2 sequences are SGHTA and FQGTGA. The CDR3 spans 14 residues. Trimming shortened V by 0 bases and J by 7 bases, and 10 bases separated the two germline ends. For the CDR3, the DNA is TGTGCCAGCAGCTTAACGCCGGGTCGGCAGCCCCAGCATTTT. It encodes CASSLTPGRQPQHF.

This clone was recorded only once. The chain uses TRBV7-3 and TRBJ2-2; D remains ambiguous. The CDR3 covers 15 residues. Trimming removed 0 bases at V and 5 bases at J, with 10 bases between. Germline lookup yields CDR1 SGHTA and CDR2 FQGTGA. The CDR3 here is CASSLTAVLTGELFF. In DNA form, the CDR3 reads TGTGCCAGCAGCTTAACGGCAGTCCTGACCGGGGAGCTGTTTTTT.

V gene TRBV6-4 combines with J gene TRBJ1-5, with D possibly TRBD1 on 6 matching bases. The germline gives CDR1 MRHNA, CDR2 SNTAGT. V lost 6 bases and J 7 bases, leaving 13 bases between the germline ends. The CDR3 is 13 residues long. CDR3 loop: CASSQGLGQPQHF. In nucleotides, the CDR3 is TGTGCCAGCAGCCAGGGGCTGGGGCAGCCCCAGCATTTT.

V is TRBV29-1 and J is TRBJ1-1, with D perhaps TRBD1 (6 bases). The germline V gene encodes CDR1 SQVTM and CDR2 ANQGSEA. Trimming left V 3 bases short and J 2 bases short, with 13 bases between. This CDR3 is built from 14 residues. CDR3 sequence reads: CSVEGGGVNTEAFF. The CDR3 region has the DNA TGCAGCGTTGAGGGAGGGGGTGTCAACACTGAAGCTTTCTTT.

V is TRBV18 and J is TRBJ2-7, with D perhaps matching TRBD1 (5 bases). CDR1 and CDR2 from the germline V gene are KGHSH and LQKENI. The CDR3 has 14 residues. V gave up 2 bases and J gave up 6 bases, with 14 bases separating them. The DNA for the CDR3 is TGTGCCAGCTCACCAAATCGCCAGGGCATCGAGCAGTACTTC. Its protein product is CASSPNRQGIEQYF.

The chain carries TRBV7-6 and TRBJ2-6; 7 nucleotides align to TRBD1. Trimming removed 2 bases from V and 2 bases from J; junction bases left unmatched: 0. CDR1 is SGHVS and CDR2 is FNYEAQ in the germline V gene. This CDR3 is built from 15 residues. The CDR3: CASSLQGAGANVLTF. In DNA, the CDR3 is TGTGCCAGCAGCTTACAGGGGGCTGGGGCCAACGTCCTGACTTTC.

The chain links TRBV27 to TRBJ2-1; D gene uncertain. V was cut by 7 bases and J by 0 bases, with 7 bases left in between. This CDR3 has 13 residues. Germline loops: CDR1 MNHEY, CDR2 SMNVEV (reference sequence). The CDR3 DNA follows: TGTGCCAGCACGAGAAGCTCCTACAATGAGCAGTTCTTC. It specifies CASTRSSYNEQFF.

The chain couples TRBV19 to TRBJ2-5; D is uncertain. V gave up 3 bases and J gave up 3 bases, with 8 bases separating them. CDR1 and CDR2 from the germline V gene are LNHDA and SQIVND (reference sequence). CDR3 size: 13 residues. The CDR3 DNA is TGTGCCAGTAGTATTTTTACAGAAGAGACCCAGTACTTC. As protein: CASSIFTEETQYF.

The chain combines TRBV4-1 with TRBJ2-5, with D possibly being TRBD2 (5 bases). There are 13 residues in the CDR3. With 4 bases removed from V and 4 bases from J, the gap between germline ends came to 10 bases. Looked up from germline, CDR1 is MGHRA and CDR2 is YSYEKL. CDR3 amino acids: CASSRLASETQYF. In DNA, the CDR3 is TGCGCCAGCAGCCGTCTAGCTTCAGAGACCCAGTACTTC.

The chain combines TRBV11-3 with TRBJ2-3; 10 bases line up with TRBD2. CDR1 is SGHNT, CDR2 YENEEA, per germline. With V trimmed by 5 bases and J by 1 base, 6 bases remained unmatched. The CDR3 runs to 16 residues. This chain's CDR3 is CASSQREGQGTDTQYF. The DNA of the CDR3 is TGTGCCAGCAGCCAGCGGGAGGGCCAAGGCACAGATACGCAGTATTTT.

V and J are TRBV7-2 and TRBJ2-1; 10 bases fit TRBD2. The germline V gene encodes CDR1 SGHTA and CDR2 FQGNSA. After removal of 8 bases from V and 7 bases from J, the junction contained 17 bases not matched to a gene. The CDR3 extends over 17 amino acids. The CDR3 loop is CASSTRTASGSLNEQFF. For the CDR3, the DNA is TGTGCCAGCTCAACTAGGACCGCTAGCGGGAGTCTAAATGAGCAGTTCTTC.

This chain connects TRBV9 to TRBJ2-1; the match to TRBD2 covers 14 bases. The germline CDR1 and CDR2 sequences are SGDLS and YYNGEE. The CDR3 loop spans 17 amino acids. Trimming cost V 4 bases and J 7 bases; bases outside gene matches: 10. CDR3 amino acids: CASSLRTSGRPSNEQFF. The CDR3 nucleotides are TGTGCCAGCAGCTTACGGACTAGCGGGAGGCCCAGTAATGAGCAGTTCTTC.

The chain recombines TRBV10-3 with TRBJ2-2, with 8 bases lining up with TRBD1. This CDR3 is built from 15 residues. The germline V gene has CDR1 ENHRY and CDR2 SYGVKD. V shed 8 bases, J shed 6 bases, and the junction held 11 bases outside the gene matches. CDR3 amino acids: CAISELTGESGELFF. As DNA, the CDR3 is TGTGCCATCTCCGAGCTGACAGGGGAGTCCGGGGAGCTGTTTTTT.

CDR3 sequence reads: CASSIRGLGETQYF. The DNA for the CDR3 is TGTGCCAGCAGCATCAGGGGGCTAGGGGAGACCCAGTACTTC. V usage is TRBV11-1 and J usage is TRBJ2-5; 8 bases align to TRBD1. Germline CDR1 and CDR2: SGHAT and FQDESV (reference sequence). The CDR3 runs to 14 residues. The junction had 7 bases not matched to a gene; V was cut back by 5 bases and J by 5 bases.